This is a list of T cell receptor beta chains from one sample in a study of T cell responses to AZD1222 COVID-19 vaccine. TCRdb's copy holds only in-frame clones and misses some; the assay was immunoSEQ multiplex PCR. The sample totals about 140,000 clones. The source material was peripheral blood. The receptor set was obtained from an adult in good health. CDR3s include the opening cysteine and the closing phenylalanine or tryptophan. The D gene is left open where the match is weak.

V gene	J gene	D gene	CDR3 DNA	CDR3 protein
TRBV19	TRBJ1-6	TRBD1	TGTGCCAGTAGTATAGTAAAAGGGGGCTTGGGTTCACCCCTCCACTTT	CASSIVKGGLGSPLHF
TRBV28	TRBJ1-2	.	TGTGCCAGCCTGTCCCGGGACACCTATGGCTACACCTTC	CASLSRDTYGYTF
TRBV7-2	TRBJ1-3	.	TGTGCCAGCAGCTCCCCGCTCGGAGGTGGCCTCTCTGGAAACACCATATATTTT	CASSSPLGGGLSGNTIYF
TRBV28	TRBJ2-5	.	TGTGCCAGCAGTTTGCAGGGACCGATCCAAGAGACCCAGTACTTC	CASSLQGPIQETQYF
TRBV6-6	TRBJ1-2	.	TGTGCCAGCAGTTACACCGAAACGGGGGGCTACACCTTC	CASSYTETGGYTF
TRBV27	TRBJ2-3	.	TGTGCCAGCAGTTTAATGACAGGAGATACGCAGTATTTT	CASSLMTGDTQYF
TRBV2	TRBJ1-2	.	TGTGCCAGCAGTGGCGACAGCTATGGCTACACCTTC	CASSGDSYGYTF
TRBV5-4	TRBJ2-3	TRBD2	TGTGCCACCTCGACTAGCGACCACACAGATACGCAGTATTTT	CATSTSDHTDTQYF
TRBV30	TRBJ2-4	.	TGTGCCTGGAGTGGGACCAAAAACATTCAGTACTTC	CAWSGTKNIQYF
TRBV9	TRBJ2-3	TRBD1	TGTGCCAGCAGCGTAGGGGACAGGGGACAGCTGGGAGATACGCAGTATTTT	CASSVGDRGQLGDTQYF
TRBV10-3	TRBJ1-5	.	TGTGCCATACCGACAGGAGCTCAGCCCCAGCATTTT	CAIPTGAQPQHF
TRBV5-4	TRBJ1-3	.	TGTGCCAGCAGCTTTGGGGGGGCGATAGGTGGAAACACCATATATTTT	CASSFGGAIGGNTIYF
TRBV19	TRBJ1-2	.	TGTGCCAGTAGTATAGAGAGAGGCTTAGGGAGCTACACCTTC	CASSIERGLGSYTF
TRBV3-1/TRBV3-2	TRBJ1-3	.	TGTGCCAGCAGCCTCTTAGGGGCGAGGTCTGGAAACACCATATATTTT	CASSLLGARSGNTIYF
TRBV19	TRBJ1-3	.	TGTGCCAGTGCAAACCCCGGGACGGTGGGAAACACCATATATTTT	CASANPGTVGNTIYF
TRBV27	TRBJ1-1	.	TGTGCCAGCAGTTTCGCAGGGGCGAACACTGAAGCTTTCTTT	CASSFAGANTEAFF
TRBV7-9	TRBJ2-2	.	TGTGCCAGACTGACGGGCTACCCGGACACCGGGGAGCTGTTTTTT	CARLTGYPDTGELFF
TRBV28	TRBJ1-3	TRBD1	TGTGCCAGCAGTTTACAGGGGGGCTCTGGAAACACCATATATTTT	CASSLQGGSGNTIYF
TRBV5-4	TRBJ1-2	.	TGTGCCAGCAGCTTGGGATCGCCAACAGCCTCTAACTATGGCTACACCTTC	CASSLGSPTASNYGYTF
TRBV4-1	TRBJ2-7	TRBD2	TGCGCCAGCAGCCGGATTGGGGGAGGGGCGAGTCCCTACGAGCAGTACTTC	CASSRIGGGASPYEQYF
TRBV30	TRBJ2-7	TRBD1	TGTGCCTGGGGGGACAGGGTCGACTACGAGCAGTACTTC	CAWGDRVDYEQYF
TRBV24-1	TRBJ1-5	TRBD1	TGTGCCAAAACAACAGGGGGCCAGCCCCAGCATTTT	CAKTTGGQPQHF
TRBV12-5	TRBJ2-7	TRBD2	TGTGCTAGTGGTTTGGTAGTTAGCGGGGGGGCCTACGAGCAGTACTTC	CASGLVVSGGAYEQYF
TRBV5-6	TRBJ1-2	.	TGTGCCAGCAGCTTGGAAGGAGCTAACTATGGCTACACCTTC	CASSLEGANYGYTF
TRBV6-5	TRBJ1-2	TRBD1	TGTGCCAGCAGCTTCAGAGGGACAGGGGCATATGGCTACACCTTC	CASSFRGTGAYGYTF
TRBV7-2	TRBJ2-6	TRBD1	TGTGCCAGCAGCCTTACAGGGGGCCGCTCTGGGGCCAACGTCCTGACTTTC	CASSLTGGRSGANVLTF
TRBV6-5	TRBJ1-4	.	TGTGCCAGCACCCCGGGGGGGGCTAATGAAAAACTGTTTTTT	CASTPGGANEKLFF
TRBV19	TRBJ1-5	TRBD1	TGTGCCAGTAGTCTACTCGGACAGGTCTTTAGCAATCAGCCCCAGCATTTT	CASSLLGQVFSNQPQHF
TRBV6-1	TRBJ1-2	.	TGTGCCAGCAGTGAAGCCTTACGGTATGGCTACACCTTC	CASSEALRYGYTF
TRBV3-1/TRBV3-2	TRBJ1-2	TRBD1	TGTGCCAGCAGCCAAGATAGGGGGACAGGGGAGGGTGGCTACACCTTC	CASSQDRGTGEGGYTF
TRBV19	TRBJ1-2	.	TGTGCCAGTAGTATAGATTCGCGGGGGAAAGAGGGCTACACCTTC	CASSIDSRGKEGYTF
TRBV19	TRBJ1-2	.	TGTGCCACGGGGGGTTGGGGCTATGGCTACACCTTC	CATGGWGYGYTF
TRBV5-4	TRBJ2-3	.	TGTGCCAGCAGCCGGGACTCTTACACAGATACGCAGTATTTT	CASSRDSYTDTQYF
TRBV28	TRBJ2-3	TRBD2	TGTGCCAGCAGTGCCCCTCGGCGGGGGGGAAACACAGATACGCAGTATTTT	CASSAPRRGGNTDTQYF
TRBV12-3/TRBV12-4	TRBJ1-2	.	TGTGCCAGCAGCCATACAGACATTCACCGCTACACCTTC	CASSHTDIHRYTF
TRBV19	TRBJ2-3	TRBD2	TGTGCCAGTAGTACAATCGTCCCACCTCGGCTAGCGGGGGGGTCCACAGATACGCAGTATTTT	CASSTIVPPRLAGGSTDTQYF
TRBV3-1/TRBV3-2	TRBJ1-1	.	TGTGCCAGCAGCCAAGATGACTGGAACACTGAAGCTTTCTTT	CASSQDDWNTEAFF
TRBV7-7	TRBJ2-7	TRBD1	TGTGCCAGCAGCCCCTCCCCCACAGGGGTCGGGGAGCAGTACTTC	CASSPSPTGVGEQYF
TRBV19	TRBJ1-6	.	TGTGCCACCAGCGCCAGGGAGGCATCACCCCTCCACTTT	CATSAREASPLHF
TRBV6-5	TRBJ1-2	.	TGTGCCAGCATAGGACAGCTCTATGGCTACACCTTC	CASIGQLYGYTF
TRBV6-2/TRBV6-3	TRBJ2-7	.	TGTGCCAGCAGTCGGGGTTACGAGCAGTACTTC	CASSRGYEQYF
TRBV19	TRBJ1-5	.	TGTGCCAGTAGTCCACGACTACCCTTTGAATCAGGCAATCAGCCCCAGCATTTT	CASSPRLPFESGNQPQHF
TRBV7-8	TRBJ2-7	TRBD1	TGTGCCAGCAGCTTAGGACCGGGACAGGGCTACGAGCAGTACTTC	CASSLGPGQGYEQYF
TRBV7-7	TRBJ1-4	.	TGTGCCAGCAGCTTAGTCCAGGGCGCAAAACTGTTTTTT	CASSLVQGAKLFF